These 23 T cell receptor beta chains came from one sample sequenced in a study of PD-1 blockade in classical Hodgkin lymphoma (TCRdb year 2020). Per the publication, the time point label means: cycle 1 day 1 (C1D1), immediately before nivolumab initiation. Relapse after autologous stem cell transplantation had occurred in all trial patients, and cohorts A, B and C were distinguished by prior brentuximab vedotin exposure. Receptor libraries were prepared by the immunoSEQ multiplex PCR assay. TCRdb's version of the immuneACCESS table is confined to in-frame rearrangements and falls short of the full clone set. An unresolved V gene accounts for under half of the shortfall where checked; the remainder is of unknown origin. The sample records about 40,000 clones, 80% to 90% of which are singletons. The ten top clones hold 9% of the sample. The material was peripheral blood mononuclear cells (PBMCs), obtained at baseline. These receptors were obtained from a human donor with classical Hodgkin lymphoma.

This clone showed up just once. The chain uses TRBV14 and TRBJ2-7; D gene uncertain. The V gene's germline CDR1 is SGHDN and CDR2 FVKESK. The CDR3 covers 12 residues. V was trimmed by 1 base and J by 0 bases, leaving 1 base between them. In DNA, the CDR3 is TGTGCCAGCAGCCAAGTCTCCTACGAGCAGTACTTC. Translated, it gives CASSQVSYEQYF.

This clone was counted a single time. J is TRBJ2-5 and V is TRBV5-4; 7 bases align to TRBD1. The CDR3 runs to 15 residues. Germline CDR1 SGHNT, CDR2 YYREEE (reference sequence). Germline trimming cut 5 bases from V and 0 bases from J; bases unmatched to any gene: 7. The CDR3 nucleotides are TGTGCCAGCAGACAGGGACAGCCGTACCAAGAGACCCAGTACTTC. This encodes CASRQGQPYQETQYF.

The chain carries TRBV6-5 and TRBJ1-3, with no clear D. CDR3 length: 15 amino acids. V was pared by 0 bases and J by 4 bases, with 10 bases between. Germline assignment: CDR1 MNHEY and CDR2 SVGAGI. CDR3 nucleotides: TGTGCCAGCAGTTACTCGGTCAGTCAGGGAAACACCATATATTTT. The encoded protein is CASSYSVSQGNTIYF.

The chain couples TRBV23-1 to TRBJ2-3; unclear D gene. TRBV23-1 counts as an open reading frame of uncertain function. CDR3 length: 16 residues. The V end lost 1 base, the J end lost 5 bases, and 16 bases lay between the germline ends. The chain's CDR3 is CASSQLEDPPGDTQYF. As DNA, the CDR3 is TGCGCCAGCAGTCAATTAGAGGACCCTCCAGGAGATACGCAGTATTTT.

V gene TRBV27 combines with J gene TRBJ2-7; TRBD2 matches at 7 bases. The junction had 6 bases not matched to a gene; V was cut back by 5 bases and J by 2 bases. The CDR3 sequence is 14 residues long. CDR1 and CDR2 (germline): MNHEY, SMNVEV (reference sequence). CDR3 coding DNA: TGTGCCAGCAGTCTCAGGGAGGGAGCCTACGAGCAGTACTTC. This sequence encodes CASSLREGAYEQYF.

This clone showed up just once. The chain is built from TRBV9 and TRBJ2-3; D remains unclear. Germline CDR1 and CDR2: SGDLS and YYNGEE. The CDR3 has 14 amino acids. Trimming removed 3 bases at V and 6 bases at J, with 14 bases between. CDR3 region: CASSDRALSDTQYF. The CDR3 nucleotides read TGTGCCAGCAGCGACCGGGCCCTATCGGATACGCAGTATTTT.

The genes are TRBV7-2 and TRBJ2-7; the D gene could be TRBD1 or TRBD2 (5 bases each). The germline V and J ends were trimmed by 2 bases and 5 bases, with 22 bases remaining between them. CDR1 is SGHTA and CDR2 is FQGNSA in the germline V gene. The length of the CDR3 is 17 residues. DNA for the CDR3: TGTGCCAGCAGCTTAAGGGGCCGAGGGACGGACTCTGACGAGCAGTACTTC. Translated: CASSLRGRGTDSDEQYF.

The gene calls are TRBV10-3 and TRBJ2-3; 10 positions agree with TRBD1. The CDR3 spans 16 residues. The V gene's germline CDR1 is ENHRY and CDR2 SYGVKD. V lost 6 bases, J lost 2 bases, and 8 bases stayed unmatched. The CDR3 loop reads CAIRDRGKGDTDTQYF. CDR3 DNA sequence: TGTGCCATCAGGGACAGGGGGAAAGGGGACACAGATACGCAGTATTTT.

This clone has a single count. This chain connects TRBV29-1 to TRBJ2-3, with 8 bases matching TRBD1. Germline CDR1 is SQVTM and CDR2 is ANQGSEA. The V segment lost 6 bases and the J segment 14 bases; nucleotides outside the gene matches: 16. The CDR3 contains 13 residues. The CDR3 reads CSVRRGSDRATYF. The CDR3 coding sequence is TGCAGCGTCCGAAGGGGATCGGACAGGGCTACGTATTTT.

The chain employs TRBV5-1 and TRBJ2-2; 8 nucleotides agree with TRBD2. The CDR3 is 16 amino acids. Germline V CDR1 and CDR2: SGHRS, YFSETQ. V was clipped by 1 base and J by 3 bases; unmatched bases: 5. CDR3 nucleotide sequence: TGCGCCAGCAGCTTGTTGAGCGGGGGTGACACCGGGGAGCTGTTTTTT. Its protein product is CASSLLSGGDTGELFF.

This chain uses TRBV14 with TRBJ2-3, with D perhaps TRBD2 (5 bases). The germline V and J ends were trimmed by 5 bases and 2 bases, with 17 bases remaining between them. Germline loops: CDR1 SGHDN, CDR2 FVKESK. The CDR3 consists of 16 residues. CDR3 DNA sequence: TGTGCCAGCAGCTCCCGGAGCCTAGCCGCCACAGATACGCAGTATTTT. Protein product: CASSSRSLAATDTQYF.

The gene calls are TRBV6-5 and TRBJ1-1; 9 bases match TRBD1. V dropped 6 bases and J dropped 3; count of bases not matched to a gene: 8. This CDR3 has 15 residues. Germline assignment: CDR1 MNHEY and CDR2 SVGAGI. The CDR3 loop is CASRRDREGDTEAFF. The CDR3 DNA sequence: TGTGCCAGCAGACGGGACAGGGAGGGTGACACTGAAGCTTTCTTT.

The chain's CDR3 is CASSQVQRSWMNTEAFF. The CDR3 coding sequence is TGCGCCAGCAGCCAAGTTCAAAGGTCGTGGATGAACACTGAAGCTTTCTTT. The chain combines TRBV4-3 with TRBJ1-1; D remains ambiguous. Trimming removed 1 base from V and 0 bases from J, with 15 bases in between. The CDR3 spans 17 residues. The germline V gene has CDR1 LGHNA and CDR2 YSLEER.

V and J are TRBV29-1 and TRBJ1-5; 11 bases are a match to TRBD1. Unmatched junction bases numbered 4, after V lost 7 bases and J lost 5 bases. Germline loops: CDR1 SQVTM, CDR2 ANQGSEA. The CDR3 loop spans 13 amino acids. CDR3 in amino acids: CSAGTGGDQPQHF. The DNA for the CDR3 is TGCAGCGCCGGGACAGGGGGGGATCAGCCCCAGCATTTT. Variable domain in full (rest from reference TRBV29-1 and TRBJ1-5): SAVISQKPSRDICQRGTSLTIQCQVDSQVTMMFWYRQQPGQSLTLIATANQGSEATYESGFVIDKFPISRPNLTFSTLTVSNMSPEDSSIYLCSAGTGGDQPQHFGDGTRLSIL.

The chain's CDR3 is CSVAHGTTSSYEQYF. The DNA of the CDR3 is TGCAGCGTGGCCCACGGGACAACCAGCTCCTACGAGCAGTACTTC. The V gene is TRBV29-1, the J gene TRBJ2-7; TRBD1 might be the D (6 bases). There are 15 residues in the CDR3. Looked up from germline, CDR1 is SQVTM and CDR2 is ANQGSEA. Trimming removed 6 bases from V and 0 bases from J, with 18 bases in between.

The chain combines TRBV28 with TRBJ1-2; no reliable D call. V lost 8 bases and J lost 5, with 12 bases in between. The CDR3 has 12 residues. CDR1 and CDR2 (germline): MDHEN, SYDVKM. The chain's CDR3 is CASGVEGYGYTF. CDR3 nucleotides: TGTGCCAGCGGAGTCGAAGGGTATGGCTACACCTTC.

This clone was picked up a small number of times. The rearrangement links TRBV18 to TRBJ2-7, with D perhaps matching TRBD2 (6 bases). In germline, CDR1 is KGHSH, CDR2 LQKENI. The CDR3 is 16 residues long. The V end was cut by 9 bases, the J end by 1 base, with 22 bases between. CDR3 bases: TGTGCCAGTTCCCCTTCGGGCGGGGCGGTTTCCTACGAGCAGTACTTC. It encodes CASSPSGGAVSYEQYF.

V usage is TRBV6-5 and J usage is TRBJ2-7; 8 bases map to TRBD1. CDR1 is MNHEY and CDR2 is SVGAGI in the germline V gene. V shed 6 bases and J 2 bases; nucleotides not matched to a gene: 9. This CDR3 has 15 amino acids. The CDR3 region is CASRRQGKGPYEQYF. The DNA of the CDR3 is TGTGCCAGCAGACGACAGGGGAAGGGGCCCTACGAGCAGTACTTC.

The gene calls are TRBV18 and TRBJ1-1; D is unclear. The germline gives CDR1 KGHSH, CDR2 LQKENI. The CDR3 totals 13 residues. The V and J ends lost 2 bases and 4 bases respectively, with 8 bases between them. For the CDR3, the DNA is TGTGCCAGCTCACCAATCCCCTTCACTGAAGCTTTCTTT. Protein product: CASSPIPFTEAFF.

J is TRBJ2-5 and V is TRBV6-1, with a possible D match to TRBD2 (6 bases). Germline V gene lookup returns CDR1 MNHNS and CDR2 SASEGT. Deletions cut 4 bases from V and 3 bases from J, with 12 bases between. The CDR3 contains 14 residues. CDR3 protein: CASSAHGGEETQYF. Here the CDR3 DNA reads TGTGCCAGCAGTGCCCACGGAGGGGAAGAGACCCAGTACTTC.

The V call is TRBV7-9, the J call TRBJ2-2; D uncertain. The CDR3 is 13 amino acids. The germline V gene has CDR1 SEHNR and CDR2 FQNEAQ (reference sequence). The V gene lost 6 bases and the J gene lost 4 bases, with 9 bases spanning the gap. The CDR3 bases are TGTGCCAGCAGGGATTTCGGCACCGGGGAGCTGTTTTTT. The encoded protein is CASRDFGTGELFF.

This clone was seen just once. The rearrangement joins TRBV2 to TRBJ2-5; no clear D. The CDR3 loop spans 13 amino acids. Germline V gene data show CDR1 as SNHLY and CDR2 as FYNNEI. Between the trimmed V and J ends, which lost 6 bases and 1 base, there was a span of 9 bases. The CDR3 bases are TGTGCCAGCAGGCCCAGTCCCCAAGAGACCCAGTACTTC. It translates to CASRPSPQETQYF.

The sample holds one count of this clone. V usage is TRBV21-1 and J usage is TRBJ2-5; the table names TRBD2, a call not compared with the DNA. TRBV21-1 is an annotated pseudogene. The CDR3 is made up of 16 amino acids. The CDR3 nucleotides are TGTGCCAGCAGCAAAGATTCTAGGCTAGGGAGGGAGACCCAGTACTTC. As protein: CASSKDSRLGRETQYF.